The entry below gives a single T cell receptor beta chain sequence along with its context. The repertoire was sequenced with immunoSEQ multiplex PCR; TCRdb's copy has only in-frame clones and lacks some. The sample yields approximately 420,000 clones, more than 75% seen once. Treatment denoted: 19 received Ad26.COV2.S at low or high dose, single or two shots; a few received placebo; per-sample allocation not given. Sampling was performed 63 days after the first vaccine or placebo injection. The V and J ends lost 0 bases and 1 base respectively, with 19 bases between them. The CDR3 runs 18 residues. The germline V gene encodes CDR1 SGDLS and CDR2 YYNGEE. The data stem from a study of Ad26.COV2.S vaccination and SARS-CoV-2 variants.

The TCR sequence derives from a person aged 18-60 years who received the Ad26.COV2.S COVID-19 vaccine or a placebo. V usage is TRBV9 and J usage is TRBJ1-2, with D tentatively TRBD1 (6 bases). This material consisted of peripheral blood, taken in a trial of Ad26.COV2.S vaccine versus placebo. CDR3 region: CASSVATGRGMSNYGYTF. CDR3 DNA sequence: TGTGCCAGCAGCGTAGCTACAGGCAGGGGAATGAGTAACTATGGCTACACCTTC. Full variable domain (outside the CDR3, taken from reference TRBV9 and TRBJ1-2): DSGVTQTPKHLITATGQRVTLRCSPRSGDLSVYWYQQSLDQGLQFLIQYYNGEERAKGNILERFSAQQFPDLHSELNLSSLELGDSALYFCASSVATGRGMSNYGYTFGSGTRLTVV.